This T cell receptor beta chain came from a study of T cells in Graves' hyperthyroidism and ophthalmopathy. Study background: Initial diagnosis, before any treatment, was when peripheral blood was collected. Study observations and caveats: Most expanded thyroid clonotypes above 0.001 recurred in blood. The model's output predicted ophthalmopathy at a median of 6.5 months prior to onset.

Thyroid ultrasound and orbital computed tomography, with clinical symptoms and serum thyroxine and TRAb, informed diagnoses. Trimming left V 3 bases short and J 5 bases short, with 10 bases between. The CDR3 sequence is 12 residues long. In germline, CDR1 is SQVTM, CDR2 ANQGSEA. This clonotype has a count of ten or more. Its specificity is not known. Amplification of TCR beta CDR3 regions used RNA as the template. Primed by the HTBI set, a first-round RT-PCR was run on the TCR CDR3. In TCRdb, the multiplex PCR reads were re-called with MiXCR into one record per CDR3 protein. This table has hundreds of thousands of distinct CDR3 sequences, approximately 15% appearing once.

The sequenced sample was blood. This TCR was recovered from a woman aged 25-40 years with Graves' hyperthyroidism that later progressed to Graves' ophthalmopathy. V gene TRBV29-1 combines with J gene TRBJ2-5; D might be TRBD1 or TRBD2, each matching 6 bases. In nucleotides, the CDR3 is TGCAGCGTTGACCGGGGGCGGGAGACCCAGTACTTC. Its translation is CSVDRGRETQYF.